This T cell receptor beta chain was found in a study of cytomegalovirus exposure and HLA in healthy donors. Concerning this clone itself: The antigen is unknown.

General study points: Researchers reported that three CMV-associated chains were confirmed in vitro as CMV antigen-specific. Follow-up analysis later connected one missense variant in DCLRE1C with trimming of TCR beta V- and J-genes. In an earlier analysis, most TCR beta V segments were productive about 87% or about 30% of the time. Researchers counted around 180 TCR beta chains as cytomegalovirus-associated.

V lost 3 bases to trimming and J lost 13 bases, with 10 bases between them. The CDR3 runs to 11 residues. Germline V gene data show CDR1 as ENHRY and CDR2 as SYGVKD. The PCR used 60 Vbeta and 13 Jbeta primers. Assay: immunoSEQ multiplex PCR; the TCRdb copy retains only in-frame clones and omits some. The repertoire has under 150,000 clones, more than 70% of them found once; the top ten carry 4% to 6%. This clonotype was sampled from a woman in her forties or fifties in good health and CMV-seronegative. V gene TRBV10-3 combines with J gene TRBJ2-1, with D perhaps matching TRBD2 (6 bases). The sequenced material came from PBMCs. CDR3 in DNA: TGTGCCATCAGTGAAACTAGCATCCAGTTCTTC. It yields the protein CAISETSIQFF.